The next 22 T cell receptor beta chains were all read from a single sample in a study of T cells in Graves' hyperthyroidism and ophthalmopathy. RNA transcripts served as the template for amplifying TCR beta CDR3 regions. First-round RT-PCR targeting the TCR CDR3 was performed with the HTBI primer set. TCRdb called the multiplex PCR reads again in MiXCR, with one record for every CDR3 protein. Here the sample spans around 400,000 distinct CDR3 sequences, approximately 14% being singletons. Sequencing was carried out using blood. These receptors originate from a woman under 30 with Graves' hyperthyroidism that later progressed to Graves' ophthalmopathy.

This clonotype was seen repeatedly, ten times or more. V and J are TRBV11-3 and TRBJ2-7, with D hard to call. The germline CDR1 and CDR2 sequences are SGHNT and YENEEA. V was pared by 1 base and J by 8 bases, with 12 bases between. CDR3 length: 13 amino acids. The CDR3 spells CASSLGLGRKQYF. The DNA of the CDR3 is TGTGCCAGCAGCTTAGGCCTGGGAAGGAAGCAGTACTTC.

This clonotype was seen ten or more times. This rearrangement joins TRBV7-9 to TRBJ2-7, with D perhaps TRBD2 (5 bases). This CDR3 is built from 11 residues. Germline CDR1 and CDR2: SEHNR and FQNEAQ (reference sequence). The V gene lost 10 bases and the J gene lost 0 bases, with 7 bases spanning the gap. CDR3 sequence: CAISDSYEQYF. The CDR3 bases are TGTGCCATTAGCGACTCCTACGAGCAGTACTTC.

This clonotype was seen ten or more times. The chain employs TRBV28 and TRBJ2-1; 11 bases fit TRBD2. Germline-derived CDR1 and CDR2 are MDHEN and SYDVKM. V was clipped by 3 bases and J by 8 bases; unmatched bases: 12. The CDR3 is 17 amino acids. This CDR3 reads CASSFPPGLAGGDEQFF. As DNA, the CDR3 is TGTGCCAGCAGTTTTCCCCCTGGATTAGCGGGAGGGGATGAGCAGTTCTTC.

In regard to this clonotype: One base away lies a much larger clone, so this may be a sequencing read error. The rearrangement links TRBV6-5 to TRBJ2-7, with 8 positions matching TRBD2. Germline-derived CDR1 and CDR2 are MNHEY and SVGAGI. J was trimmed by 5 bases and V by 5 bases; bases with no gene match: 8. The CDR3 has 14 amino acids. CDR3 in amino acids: CASSHDMGLDEQYF. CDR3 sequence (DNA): TGTGCCAGCAGTCACGATATGGGACTAGACGAGCAGTACTTC.

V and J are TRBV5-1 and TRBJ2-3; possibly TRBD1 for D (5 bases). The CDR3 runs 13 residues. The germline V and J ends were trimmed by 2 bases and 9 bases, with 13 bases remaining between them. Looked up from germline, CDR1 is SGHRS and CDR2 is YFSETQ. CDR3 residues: CASSFAAGLTQYF. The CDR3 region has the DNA TGCGCCAGCAGCTTCGCAGCAGGGTTGACGCAGTATTTT. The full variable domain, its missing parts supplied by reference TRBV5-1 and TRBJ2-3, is KAGVTQTPRYLIKTRGQQVTLSCSPISGHRSVSWYQQTPGQGLQFLFEYFSETQRNKGNFPGRFSGRQFSNSRSEMNVSTLELGDSALYLCASSFAAGLTQYFGPGTRLTVL.

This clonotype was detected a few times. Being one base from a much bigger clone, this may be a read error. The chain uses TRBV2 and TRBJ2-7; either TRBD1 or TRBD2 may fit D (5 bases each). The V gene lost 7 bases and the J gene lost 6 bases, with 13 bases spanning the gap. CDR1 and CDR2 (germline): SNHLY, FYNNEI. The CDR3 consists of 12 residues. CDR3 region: CASTESGGEQYF. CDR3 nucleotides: TGTGCCAGCACCGAGTCTGGGGGCGAGCAGTACTTC.

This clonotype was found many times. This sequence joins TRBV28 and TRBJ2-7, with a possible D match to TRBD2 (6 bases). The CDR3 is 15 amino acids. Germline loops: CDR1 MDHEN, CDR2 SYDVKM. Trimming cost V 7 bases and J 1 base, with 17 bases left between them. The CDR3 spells CASIGGGRRSYEQYF. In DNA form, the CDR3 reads TGTGCCAGCATTGGTGGAGGGAGGAGGTCCTACGAGCAGTACTTC.

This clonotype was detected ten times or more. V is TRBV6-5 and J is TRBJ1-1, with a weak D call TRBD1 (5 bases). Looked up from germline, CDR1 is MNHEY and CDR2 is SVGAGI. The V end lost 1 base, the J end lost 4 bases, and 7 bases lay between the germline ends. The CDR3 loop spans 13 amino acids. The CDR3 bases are TGTGCCAGCAGTTACTTCAGGGCCACTGAAGCTTTCTTT. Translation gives CASSYFRATEAFF.

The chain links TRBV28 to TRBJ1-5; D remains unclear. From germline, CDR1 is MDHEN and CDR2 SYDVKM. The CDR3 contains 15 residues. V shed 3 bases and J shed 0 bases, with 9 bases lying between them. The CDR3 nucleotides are TGTGCCAGCAGTTTGGGAAGGTTTAGCAATCAGCCCCAGCATTTT. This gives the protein CASSLGRFSNQPQHF.

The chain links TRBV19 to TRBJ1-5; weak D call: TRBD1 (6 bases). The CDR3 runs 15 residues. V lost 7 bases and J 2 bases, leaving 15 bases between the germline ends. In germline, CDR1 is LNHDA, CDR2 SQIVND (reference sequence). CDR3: CASTGGRVGNQPQHF. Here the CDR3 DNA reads TGTGCCAGTACCGGGGGGCGGGTGGGCAATCAGCCCCAGCATTTT.

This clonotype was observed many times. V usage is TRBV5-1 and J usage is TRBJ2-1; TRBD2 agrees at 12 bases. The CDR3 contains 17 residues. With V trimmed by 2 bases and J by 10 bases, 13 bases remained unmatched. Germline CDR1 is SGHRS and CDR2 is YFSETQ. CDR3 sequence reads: CASSFFMTSGRIREQFF. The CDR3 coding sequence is TGCGCCAGCAGCTTCTTTATGACTAGCGGGAGAATCCGAGAGCAGTTCTTC. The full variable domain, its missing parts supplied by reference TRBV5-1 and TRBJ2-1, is KAGVTQTPRYLIKTRGQQVTLSCSPISGHRSVSWYQQTPGQGLQFLFEYFSETQRNKGNFPGRFSGRQFSNSRSEMNVSTLELGDSALYLCASSFFMTSGRIREQFFGPGTRLTVL.

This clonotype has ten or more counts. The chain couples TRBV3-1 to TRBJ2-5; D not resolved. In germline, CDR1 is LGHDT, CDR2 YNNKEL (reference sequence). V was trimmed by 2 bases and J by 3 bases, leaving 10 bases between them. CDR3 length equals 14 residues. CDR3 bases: TGTGCCAGCAGCCAACGGGCTGGGGAAGAGACCCAGTACTTC. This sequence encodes CASSQRAGEETQYF.

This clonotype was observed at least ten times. CDR3 region: CASSRGVTEAFF. The CDR3 DNA reads as TGTGCCAGTTCCCGAGGGGTCACTGAAGCTTTCTTT. The chain couples TRBV28 to TRBJ1-1; weak D call: TRBD1 (5 bases). Germline V lookup: CDR1 MDHEN, CDR2 SYDVKM. The CDR3 spans 12 residues. The V end lost 9 bases, the J end lost 4 bases, and 12 bases lay between the germline ends. Full variable domain (outside the CDR3, taken from reference TRBV28 and TRBJ1-1): DVKVTQSSRYLVKRTGEKVFLECVQDMDHENMFWYRQDPGLGLRLIYFSYDVKMKEKGDIPEGYSVSREKKERFSLILESASTNQTSMYLCASSRGVTEAFFGQGTRLTVV.

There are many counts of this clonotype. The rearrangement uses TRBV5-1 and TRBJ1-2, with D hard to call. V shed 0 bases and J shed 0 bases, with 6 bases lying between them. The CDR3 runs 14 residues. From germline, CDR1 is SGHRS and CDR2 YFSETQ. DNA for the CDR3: TGCGCCAGCAGCTTGGGTGCGACTAACTATGGCTACACCTTC. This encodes CASSLGATNYGYTF.

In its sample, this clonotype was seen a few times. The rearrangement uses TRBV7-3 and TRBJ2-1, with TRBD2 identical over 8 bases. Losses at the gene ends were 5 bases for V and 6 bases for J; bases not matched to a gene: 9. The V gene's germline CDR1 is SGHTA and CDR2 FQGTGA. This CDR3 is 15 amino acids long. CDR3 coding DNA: TGTGCCAGCAGCCGGGGTGGCGGGAGGCGCAATGAGCAGTTCTTC. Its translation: CASSRGGGRRNEQFF. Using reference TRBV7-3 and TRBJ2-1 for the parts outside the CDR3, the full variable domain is GAGVSQTPSNKVTEKGKYVELRCDPISGHTALYWYRQSLGQGPEFLIYFQGTGAADDSGLPNDRFFAVRPEGSVSTLKIQRTERGDSAVYLCASSRGGGRRNEQFFGPGTRLTVL.

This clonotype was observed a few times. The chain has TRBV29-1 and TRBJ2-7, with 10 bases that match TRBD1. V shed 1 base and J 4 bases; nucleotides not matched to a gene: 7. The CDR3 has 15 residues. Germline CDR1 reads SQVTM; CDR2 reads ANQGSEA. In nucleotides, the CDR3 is TGCAGCGTTGAAGTTCTGGACAGGGGGGGGTACGAGCAGTACTTC. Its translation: CSVEVLDRGGYEQYF.

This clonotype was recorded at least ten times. In DNA, the CDR3 is TGTGCCAGCACTCGTACGGGGGGTCGAAATGAGCAGTTCTTC. Residues: CASTRTGGRNEQFF. The rearrangement links TRBV28 to TRBJ2-1; TRBD2 agrees at 7 bases. Germline V gene lookup returns CDR1 MDHEN and CDR2 SYDVKM. The CDR3 runs to 14 residues. With V trimmed by 7 bases and J by 7 bases, 10 bases remained unmatched.

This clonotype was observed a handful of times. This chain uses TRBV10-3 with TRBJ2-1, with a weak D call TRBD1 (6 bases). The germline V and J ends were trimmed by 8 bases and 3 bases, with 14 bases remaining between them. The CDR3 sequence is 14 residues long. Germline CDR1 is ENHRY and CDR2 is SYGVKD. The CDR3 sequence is CAIASTGNYNEQFF. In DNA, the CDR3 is TGTGCCATCGCGTCCACAGGGAACTACAATGAGCAGTTCTTC.

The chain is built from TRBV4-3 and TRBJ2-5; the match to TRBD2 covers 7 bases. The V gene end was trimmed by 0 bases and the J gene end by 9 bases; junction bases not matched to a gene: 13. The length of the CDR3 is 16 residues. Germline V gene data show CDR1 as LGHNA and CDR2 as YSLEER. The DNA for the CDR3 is TGCGCCAGCAGCCAAGATTCGGGGAGGGCCCAAACGGCCCAGTACTTC. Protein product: CASSQDSGRAQTAQYF.

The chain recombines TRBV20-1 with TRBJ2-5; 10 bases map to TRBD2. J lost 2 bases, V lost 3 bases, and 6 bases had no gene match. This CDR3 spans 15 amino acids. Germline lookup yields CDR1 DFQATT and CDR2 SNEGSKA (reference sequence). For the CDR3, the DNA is TGCAGTGCTAGTCGGGCTAGCGGGAGTCAAGAGACCCAGTACTTC. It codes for CSASRASGSQETQYF.

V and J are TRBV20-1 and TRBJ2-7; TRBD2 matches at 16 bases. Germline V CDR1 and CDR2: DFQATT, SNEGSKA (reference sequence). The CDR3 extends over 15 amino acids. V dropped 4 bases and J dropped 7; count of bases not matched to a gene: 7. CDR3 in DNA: TGCAGTGCTACTGATACGGGACTAGCGGGAGGGGAGCAGTACTTC. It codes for CSATDTGLAGGEQYF.

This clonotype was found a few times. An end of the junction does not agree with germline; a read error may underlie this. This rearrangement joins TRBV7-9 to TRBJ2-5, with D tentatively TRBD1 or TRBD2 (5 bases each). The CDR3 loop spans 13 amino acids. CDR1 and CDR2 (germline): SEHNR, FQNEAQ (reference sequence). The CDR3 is CASSGTSQETQHF. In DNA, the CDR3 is TGTGCCAGCTCCGGGACCAGTCAAGAGACCCAGCACTTC.